This T cell receptor (beta chain) was retrieved from a study of post-analysis software for immune sequencing data. About the research overall: Disease courses included relapsing-remitting, secondary progressive and progressive-relapsing multiple sclerosis. Study conclusions and caveats: Comparison of patients with controls showed about 5 TRBV segments more frequent in patients, TRBV5-6, TRBV5-1 and TRBV20-1 among them. Co-batched samples clustered tightly together by F measure.

Unique molecular identifiers tagged the TCR beta cDNA libraries. TCRdb itself ran the PCR reads through MiXCR, one entry per CDR3 protein. This sample carries some 690,000 distinct CDR3 sequences, approximately 30% of them seen once, and the ten largest clones take around 0.56%. This clonotype was seen more than once but under ten times. Its antigen is unidentified. The germline V gene encodes CDR1 MNHEY and CDR2 SVGAGI. V was pared by 6 bases and J by 4 bases, with 6 bases of the junction left unmatched. This CDR3 contains 15 residues. The V and J genes are TRBV6-5 and TRBJ2-7; 13 positions match TRBD2. The source is a girl under 18 with multiple sclerosis. Sequencing was performed on blood. CDR3 coding DNA: TGTGCCAGCAGCCAACTAGCGGGAGGGCAGTACGAGCAGTACTTC. Protein sequence: CASSQLAGGQYEQYF.